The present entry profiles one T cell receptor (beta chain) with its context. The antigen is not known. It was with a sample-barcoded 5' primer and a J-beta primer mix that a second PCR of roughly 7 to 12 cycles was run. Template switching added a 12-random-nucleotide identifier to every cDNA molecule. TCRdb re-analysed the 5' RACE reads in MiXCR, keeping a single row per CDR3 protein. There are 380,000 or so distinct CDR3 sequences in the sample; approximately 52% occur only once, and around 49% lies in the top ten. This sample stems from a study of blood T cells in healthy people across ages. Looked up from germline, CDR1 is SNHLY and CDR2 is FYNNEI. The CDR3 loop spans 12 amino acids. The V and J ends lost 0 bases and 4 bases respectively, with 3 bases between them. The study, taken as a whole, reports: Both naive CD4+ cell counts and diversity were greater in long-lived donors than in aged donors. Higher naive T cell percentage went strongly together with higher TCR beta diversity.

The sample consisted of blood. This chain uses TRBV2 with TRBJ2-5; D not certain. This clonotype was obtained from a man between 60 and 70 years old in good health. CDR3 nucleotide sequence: TGTGCCAGCAGTGAAGCGGTAGAGACCCAGTACTTC. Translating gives CASSEAVETQYF.